This T cell receptor beta chain is from a study of human T cells and chemical hapten exposure. General observations from the study: Expanded TCR sets contained significantly more large CDR3 similarity clusters than controls.

Sample time point: patch test 1, 2 weeks after DPC sensitization. Specified treatment: therapeutic diphenylcyclopropenone sensitization with weekly scalp DPC. Blood draws came before every patch-test application. In its sample, this clonotype was seen many times. Its antigen is unidentified. Germline V gene lookup returns CDR1 MGHRA and CDR2 YSYEKL. The CDR3 is made up of 13 amino acids. Trimming pared 1 base from V and 9 bases from J, leaving 7 bases between. MiXCR, applied by TCRdb to the RACE reads, yields one record per CDR3 protein. The profile covers approximately 400,000 distinct CDR3 sequences, with around 5% appearing a single time and 2% to 2.5% taken by the ten largest.

The sequencing here drew on whole blood, taken in connection with sensitization to the hapten diphenylcyclopropenone (DPC). The chain joins TRBV4-1 to TRBJ1-6, with no clear D. The receptor was isolated from a woman between 45 and 60 years old with alopecia areata. Some clones in this sample may be carry-over from other donors' samples. For the CDR3, the DNA is TGCGCCAGCAGCCAAGTTGAGGGTTCACCCCTCCACTTT. Translated, it gives CASSQVEGSPLHF.